This T cell receptor (beta chain) is from a study of blood T cell repertoires in COVID-19. The CDR3 is made up of 14 amino acids. The protocol was immunoSEQ multiplex PCR, while the TCRdb copy is restricted to in-frame clones and leaves out a portion. The sample yields under 250,000 clones, 88% seen once. Sequenced material: PBMCs or T cells enriched from blood (not recorded which). The V call is TRBV21-1, the J call TRBJ2-3; the table's D call, TRBD2, was not checked against the DNA. TRBV21-1 is annotated as a pseudogene. The TCR sequence derives from a woman between 35 and 50 years old who had been exposed to COVID-19. CDR3 DNA: TGTGCCAGCACACTAGCGGGATGTTGGGATACGCAGTATTTT. The encoded protein is CASTLAGCWDTQYF.